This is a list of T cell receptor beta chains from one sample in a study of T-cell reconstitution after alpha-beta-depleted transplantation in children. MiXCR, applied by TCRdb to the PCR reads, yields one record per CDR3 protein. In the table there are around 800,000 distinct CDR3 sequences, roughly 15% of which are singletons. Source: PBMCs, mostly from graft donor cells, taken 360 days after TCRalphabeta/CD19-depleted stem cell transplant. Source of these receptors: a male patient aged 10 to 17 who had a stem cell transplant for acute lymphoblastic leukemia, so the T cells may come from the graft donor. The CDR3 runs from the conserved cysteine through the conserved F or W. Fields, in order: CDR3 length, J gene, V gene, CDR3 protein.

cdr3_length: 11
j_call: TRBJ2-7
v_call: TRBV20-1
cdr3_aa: CSAEDFYEQYF

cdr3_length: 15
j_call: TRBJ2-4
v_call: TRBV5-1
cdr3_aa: CASSSWTGNKNIQYF

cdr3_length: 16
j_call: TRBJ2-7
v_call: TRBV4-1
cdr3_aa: CASSQGQRGGRYEQYF

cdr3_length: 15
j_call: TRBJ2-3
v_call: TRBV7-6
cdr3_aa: CASSLLLALSDTQYF

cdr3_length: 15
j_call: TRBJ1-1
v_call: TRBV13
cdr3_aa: CASSLGRALRTEAFF

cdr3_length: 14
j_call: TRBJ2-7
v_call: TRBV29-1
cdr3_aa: CSVVGTELVDEQYF

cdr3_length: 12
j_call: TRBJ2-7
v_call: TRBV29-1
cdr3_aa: CSVDVGGGEQYF

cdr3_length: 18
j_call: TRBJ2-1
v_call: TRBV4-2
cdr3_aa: CASSQGSLAESSYNEQFF

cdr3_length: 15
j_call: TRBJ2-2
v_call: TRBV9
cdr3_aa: CASRRTSGNTGELFF

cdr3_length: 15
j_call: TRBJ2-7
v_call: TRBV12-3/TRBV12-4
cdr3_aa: CASSFWTRRSYEQYF

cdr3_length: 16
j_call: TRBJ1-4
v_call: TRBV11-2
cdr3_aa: CASSLRVWAPNEKLFF

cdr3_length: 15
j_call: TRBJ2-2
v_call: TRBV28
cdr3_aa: CASSLGQENTGELFF

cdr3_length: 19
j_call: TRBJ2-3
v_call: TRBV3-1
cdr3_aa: CASSPRTSGRALSTDTQYF

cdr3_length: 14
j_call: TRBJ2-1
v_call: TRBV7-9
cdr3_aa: CASSFEGNYNEQFF

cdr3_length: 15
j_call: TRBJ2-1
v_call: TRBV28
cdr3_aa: CASSRGGASYNEQFF

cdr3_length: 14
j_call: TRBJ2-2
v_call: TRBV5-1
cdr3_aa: CASSLGSPAGELFF

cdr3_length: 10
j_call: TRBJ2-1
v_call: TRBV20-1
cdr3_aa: CSAPLAKQFF

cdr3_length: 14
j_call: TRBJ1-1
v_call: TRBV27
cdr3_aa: CASSLAYGNTEAFF

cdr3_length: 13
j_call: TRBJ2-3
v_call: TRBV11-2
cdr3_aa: CASSNGRTDTQYF

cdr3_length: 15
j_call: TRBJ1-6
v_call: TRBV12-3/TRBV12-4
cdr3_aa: CASSPDRARNSPLHF

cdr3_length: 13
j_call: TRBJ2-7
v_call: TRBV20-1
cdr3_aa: CSARGAVTYEQYF

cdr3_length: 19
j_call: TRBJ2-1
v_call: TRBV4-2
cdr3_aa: CASSQDFNEREGVYDEQFF

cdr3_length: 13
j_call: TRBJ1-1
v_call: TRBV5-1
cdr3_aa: CASSLGQVAEAFF

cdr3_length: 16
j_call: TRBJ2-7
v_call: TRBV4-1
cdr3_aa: CASSKGTSASSYEQYF

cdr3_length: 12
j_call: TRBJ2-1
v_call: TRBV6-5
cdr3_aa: CASSYRGYEQFF

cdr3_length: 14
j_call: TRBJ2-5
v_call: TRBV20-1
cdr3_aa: CSASSDGRQGTQYF

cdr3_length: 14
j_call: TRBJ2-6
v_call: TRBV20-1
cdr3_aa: CSAPGFSGANVLTF

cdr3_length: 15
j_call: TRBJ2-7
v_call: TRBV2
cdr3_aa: CASDGPGQGNYEQYF

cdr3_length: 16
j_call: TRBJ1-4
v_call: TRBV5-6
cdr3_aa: CASSVLQGMAHEKLFF

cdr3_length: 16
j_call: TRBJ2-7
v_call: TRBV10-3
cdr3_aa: CAISDGGLAISYEQYF

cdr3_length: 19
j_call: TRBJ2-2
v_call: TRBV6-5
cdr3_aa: CASSYTLPGTSGRAGELFF

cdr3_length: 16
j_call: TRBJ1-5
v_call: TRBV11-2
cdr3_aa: CASSSGGFGSNQPQHF

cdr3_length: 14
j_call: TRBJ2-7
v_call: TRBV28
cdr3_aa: CASTLGTGPYEQYF

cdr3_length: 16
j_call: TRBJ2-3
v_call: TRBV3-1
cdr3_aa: CACSPPDLQPTDTQYF

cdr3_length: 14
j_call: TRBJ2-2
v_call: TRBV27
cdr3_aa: CASRGQGWAGELFF

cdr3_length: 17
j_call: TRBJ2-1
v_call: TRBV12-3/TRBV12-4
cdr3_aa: CASSFLLAGGAYNEQFF

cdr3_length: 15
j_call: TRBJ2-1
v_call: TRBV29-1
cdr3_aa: CSVRYRAVSYNEQFF

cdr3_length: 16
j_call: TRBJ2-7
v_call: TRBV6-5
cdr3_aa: CASSYSIRGLSYEQYF

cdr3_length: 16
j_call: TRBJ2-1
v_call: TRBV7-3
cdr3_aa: CASSLVPLKGAHEQFF

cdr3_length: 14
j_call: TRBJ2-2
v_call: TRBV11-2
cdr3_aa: CASSLVGGTGELFF

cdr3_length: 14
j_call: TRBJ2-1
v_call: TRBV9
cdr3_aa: CASSVGGRVNEQFF

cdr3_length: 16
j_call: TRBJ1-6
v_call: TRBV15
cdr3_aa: CATSRDPAGGNSPLHF

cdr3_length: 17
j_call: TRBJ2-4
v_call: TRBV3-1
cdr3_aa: CASSRRLPNLAKNIQYF

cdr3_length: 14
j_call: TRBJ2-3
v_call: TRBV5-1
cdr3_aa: CASSSRTLTDTQYF

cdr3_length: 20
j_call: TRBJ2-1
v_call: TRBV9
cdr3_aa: CASSGLNLAGGTSFYNEQFF

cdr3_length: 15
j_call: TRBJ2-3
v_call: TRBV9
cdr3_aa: CASSVGLADSDTQYF

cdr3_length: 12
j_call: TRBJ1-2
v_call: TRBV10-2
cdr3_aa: CASAGFGDGYTF

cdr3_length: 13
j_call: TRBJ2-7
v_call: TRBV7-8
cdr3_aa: CASSFPQGNEQYF

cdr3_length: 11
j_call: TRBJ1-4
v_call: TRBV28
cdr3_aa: CASSLREKLFF

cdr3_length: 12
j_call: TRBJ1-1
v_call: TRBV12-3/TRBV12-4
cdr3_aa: CASMGQSPEAFF

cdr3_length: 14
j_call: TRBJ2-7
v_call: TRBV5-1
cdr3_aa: CASSLTGSSYEQYF

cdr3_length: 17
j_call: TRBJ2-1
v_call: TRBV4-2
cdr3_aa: CASSQDLAGSSYNEQFF

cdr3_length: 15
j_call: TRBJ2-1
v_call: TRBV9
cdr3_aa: CASSPLGLAAYGQFF

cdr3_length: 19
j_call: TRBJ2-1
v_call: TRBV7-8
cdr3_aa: CASSLLLGLAGPKGNEQFF